These 2 T cell receptor beta chains were sequenced from one sample in a study of T cell repertoires in MIS-A myocarditis. Profiling relied on immunoSEQ multiplex PCR, and the TCRdb table lists in-frame clones only, not all of them. The data show roughly 6,600 clones, approximately 80% seen once. Sequencing was done on a sample of right inferior lung lobe tissue obtained at autopsy. The receptors come from a man aged 18 to 30 with fulminant myocarditis from multisystem inflammatory syndrome in adults (MIS-A) after COVID-19.

The genes are TRBV19 and TRBJ2-3; D gene uncertain. Germline V lookup: CDR1 LNHDA, CDR2 SQIVND (reference sequence). This CDR3 is built from 13 residues. V was cut by 6 bases and J by 6 bases, with 13 bases left in between. The CDR3 sequence: CASSEGRGDTQYF. In DNA form, the CDR3 reads TGTGCCAGTAGCGAAGGGCGAGGTGATACGCAGTATTTT.

The chain couples TRBV7-3 to TRBJ1-2; the match to TRBD1 covers 11 bases. The V segment lost 5 bases and the J segment 4 bases; nucleotides outside the gene matches: 3. Per germline, CDR1 SGHTA and CDR2 FQGTGA. The length of the CDR3 is 14 residues. CDR3 nucleotide sequence: TGTGCCAGCAGCACGGGACAGGGGGTCTATGGCTACACCTTC. Its translation: CASSTGQGVYGYTF.